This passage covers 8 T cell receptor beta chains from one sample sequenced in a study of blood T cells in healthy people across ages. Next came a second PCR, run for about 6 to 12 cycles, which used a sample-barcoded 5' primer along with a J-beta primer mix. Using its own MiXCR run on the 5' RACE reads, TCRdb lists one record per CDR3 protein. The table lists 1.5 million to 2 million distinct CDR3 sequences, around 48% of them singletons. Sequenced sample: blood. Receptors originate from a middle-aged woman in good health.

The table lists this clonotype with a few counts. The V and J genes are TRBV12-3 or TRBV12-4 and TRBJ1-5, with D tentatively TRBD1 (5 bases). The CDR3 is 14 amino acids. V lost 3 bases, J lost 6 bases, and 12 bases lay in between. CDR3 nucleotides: TGTGCCAGCAGTTTGCAGGGTATGGTTCAGCCCCAGCATTTT. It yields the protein CASSLQGMVQPQHF.

Written as DNA, the CDR3 is TGTGCCAGCAGCCAGCAGACGCAGTATTTT. Encoded protein: CASSQQTQYF. The genes are TRBV28 and TRBJ2-3; D remains ambiguous. The CDR3 has 10 amino acids. Germline V gives CDR1 MDHEN, CDR2 SYDVKM. V shed 6 bases and J shed 9 bases, with 7 bases lying between them. Full variable domain (remainder filled in from reference TRBV28 and TRBJ2-3): DVKVTQSSRYLVKRTGEKVFLECVQDMDHENMFWYRQDPGLGLRLIYFSYDVKMKEKGDIPEGYSVSREKKERFSLILESASTNQTSMYLCASSQQTQYFGPGTRLTVL.

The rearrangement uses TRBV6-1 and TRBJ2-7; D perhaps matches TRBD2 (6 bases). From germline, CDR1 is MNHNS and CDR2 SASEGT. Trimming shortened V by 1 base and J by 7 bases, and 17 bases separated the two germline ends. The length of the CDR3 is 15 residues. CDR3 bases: TGTGCCAGCAGTGAAGTCGGGGGATTTGAAAATGAGCAGTACTTC. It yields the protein CASSEVGGFENEQYF.

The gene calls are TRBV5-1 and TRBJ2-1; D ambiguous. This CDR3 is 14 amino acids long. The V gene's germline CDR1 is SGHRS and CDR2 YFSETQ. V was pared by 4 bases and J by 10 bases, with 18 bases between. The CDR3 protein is CASSLTAPGYEQFF. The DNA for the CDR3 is TGCGCCAGCAGCCTGACGGCCCCAGGATACGAGCAGTTCTTC.

The CDR3: CASSLQSEQYF. For the CDR3, the DNA is TGTGCCAGCAGCTTACAGAGCGAGCAGTACTTC. The genes are TRBV7-6 and TRBJ2-1; D gene unclear. The J call may be mistaken, given a closer DNA end match to TRBJ2-7. Per germline, CDR1 SGHVS and CDR2 FNYEAQ. The CDR3 sequence is 11 residues long.

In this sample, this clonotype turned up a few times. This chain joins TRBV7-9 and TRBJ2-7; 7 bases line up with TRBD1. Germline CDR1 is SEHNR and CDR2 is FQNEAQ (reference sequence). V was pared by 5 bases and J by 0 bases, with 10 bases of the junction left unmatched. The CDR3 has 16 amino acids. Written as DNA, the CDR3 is TGTGCCAGCAGCCAAAAAACGGGACAGAGCTCCTACGAGCAGTACTTC. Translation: CASSQKTGQSSYEQYF.

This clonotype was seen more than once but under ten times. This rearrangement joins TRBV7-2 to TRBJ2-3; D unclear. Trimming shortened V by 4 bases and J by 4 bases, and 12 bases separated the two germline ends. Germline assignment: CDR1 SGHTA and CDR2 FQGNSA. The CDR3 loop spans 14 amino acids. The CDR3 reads CASSWATRADTQYF. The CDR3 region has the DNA TGTGCCAGCAGCTGGGCAACCCGGGCAGATACGCAGTATTTT.

CDR3 amino acids: CSARRGLAGVGAQYF. CDR3 in DNA: TGCAGTGCTAGACGGGGACTAGCGGGGGTAGGGGCCCAGTACTTC. This rearrangement joins TRBV20-1 to TRBJ2-5; TRBD2 matches at 14 bases. This CDR3 has 15 residues. CDR1 and CDR2 from the germline V gene are DFQATT and SNEGSKA (reference sequence). The V and J ends lost 2 bases and 9 bases, in that order; junction bases with no gene match: 8.